The rows below give T cell receptor beta chains drawn from one sample of a study of blood T cell repertoires in COVID-19. The method was immunoSEQ multiplex PCR; TCRdb's version includes in-frame clones alone and lacks a portion of them. The sample comprises around 77,000 clones, 65% to 90% of which are singletons, and 5.5% to 8% rests with the top ten. Sequencing was performed on peripheral blood. Receptor source: a young man with COVID-19, enrolled during active disease. CDR3s include the opening cysteine and the closing phenylalanine or tryptophan. A D gene is named only where the DNA matches it firmly. Clone size, where shown, is once, few, many, or a class for clones that have expanded.

TGTGCCAGCAGTGATGTGCAGACTAGCGGGAGAAATGAGCAGTTCTTC	CASSDVQTSGRNEQFF	TRBV6-1	TRBJ2-1	NA	TRBD2
TGCAGCGGCCTAGAGTATACGCAGTATTTT	CSGLEYTQYF	TRBV29-1	TRBJ2-3	NA	NA
TGTGCCACCAGTACTCCCCCGGTGAATACGCAGTATTTT	CATSTPPVNTQYF	TRBV15	TRBJ2-3	NA	NA
TGTGCCAGCAGCCTACCGGGACTTGAGCAGTTCTTC	CASSLPGLEQFF	TRBV3-1/TRBV3-2	TRBJ2-1	NA	NA
TGCGCCAGCAGCCAAGGAGGAAGGGGCACTGAAGCTTTCTTT	CASSQGGRGTEAFF	TRBV4-1	TRBJ1-1	NA	NA
TGTGCCAGCAAAGGGGGCGGCCCGAACACTGAAGCTTTCTTT	CASKGGGPNTEAFF	TRBV2	TRBJ1-1	once	TRBD1
TGTGCCAGCAGCCTGGCCCGGGCCAAAAACATTCAGTACTTC	CASSLARAKNIQYF	TRBV5-4	TRBJ2-4	NA	NA
TGTGCCAGCAGCCAAGAGCGGACTAGCAGGCAGACCCAGTACTTC	CASSQERTSRQTQYF	TRBV4-2	TRBJ2-5	once	TRBD2
TGCGCCAGCAGCGGGGGACTAGCGGCGGGGGAGGAGCTGTTTTTT	CASSGGLAAGEELFF	TRBV5-1	TRBJ2-2	NA	TRBD2
TGTGCCAGCAGCCAAGATTGGGGGGGTAGTCATCCCTACGAGCAGTACTTC	CASSQDWGGSHPYEQYF	TRBV3-1/TRBV3-2	TRBJ2-7	once	TRBD2
TGTGCCAGCAGTCTCTCGGCGGGAGCTGGCTGGGAGCAGTACTTC	CASSLSAGAGWEQYF	TRBV28	TRBJ2-7	NA	TRBD2
TGTGCCAGCATCCCGGACAGGGGGTTGGAAGAGACCCAGTACTTC	CASIPDRGLEETQYF	TRBV11-2	TRBJ2-5	once	TRBD1
TGCGCCAGCAGCTCTGCCACAGGGGAATTGGAGACCCAGTACTTC	CASSSATGELETQYF	TRBV5-1	TRBJ2-5	NA	TRBD1
TGTGCCAGCAGCCCTAACGGAGGGCGGGAGACGCAGTATTTT	CASSPNGGRETQYF	TRBV4-2	TRBJ2-3	NA	TRBD2
TGTGCCAGCAGCTTAGCGCCTCGGGGGACCGGGGAGCTGTTTTTT	CASSLAPRGTGELFF	TRBV7-2	TRBJ2-2	NA	NA
TGTGCCAGCAGCTTAAGTCCAGGGCCCGAGCAGTACTTC	CASSLSPGPEQYF	TRBV7-9	TRBJ2-7	NA	NA
TGTGCCAGCAGTGAAGGGACAGGGAAAGTCAATGAGCAGTTCTTC	CASSEGTGKVNEQFF	TRBV6-1	TRBJ2-1	NA	TRBD1
TGTGCCAGCAGTTTACCGGGGGTTGGTACGCAGTATTTT	CASSLPGVGTQYF	TRBV28	TRBJ2-3	once	NA
TGTGCCAGCGGGGACAGTCTTGCAACTAATGAAAAACTGTTTTTT	CASGDSLATNEKLFF	TRBV25-1	TRBJ1-4	NA	TRBD1
TGTGCCAGTAGTCGATCACCGGGACAGGGTAAAAAGGAAGCTTTCTTT	CASSRSPGQGKKEAFF	TRBV19	TRBJ1-1	NA	TRBD1
TGTGCCAGCAGCCAAAGAGATAGAGTGGATCAGCCCCAGCATTTT	CASSQRDRVDQPQHF	TRBV14	TRBJ1-5	NA	NA
TGTGCCAGCAGTGAATTGATAGCCAGGGAATCCTACGAGCAGTACTTC	CASSELIARESYEQYF	TRBV6-1	TRBJ2-7	NA	NA
TGTGCCAGCAGCGTCGGGACACCTCGCACAGATACGCAGTATTTT	CASSVGTPRTDTQYF	TRBV28	TRBJ2-3	NA	NA
TGTGCCAGCAGTTCGACAGGTTTGGGCAATCAGCCCCAGCATTTT	CASSSTGLGNQPQHF	TRBV28	TRBJ1-5	NA	NA
TGTGCCAGCAGTTTAAGGGGACAGCCCCAGCATTTT	CASSLRGQPQHF	TRBV28	TRBJ1-5	NA	NA
TGTGCCACCGGAACCCCTGGACAGTCCTACGAGCAGTACTTC	CATGTPGQSYEQYF	TRBV6-6	TRBJ2-7	NA	NA
TGTGCCAGCAGTTACGCGGGCATCTCTGGAAACACCATATATTTT	CASSYAGISGNTIYF	TRBV6-6	TRBJ1-3	NA	NA
TGTGCCAGCAGCCGCCAGGGGACAGTCGGCACTGAAGCTTTCTTT	CASSRQGTVGTEAFF	TRBV7-9	TRBJ1-1	NA	TRBD1
TGTGCCAGCAGCCCCGGACAGGGACAATACGAGCAGTACTTC	CASSPGQGQYEQYF	TRBV11-2	TRBJ2-7	NA	TRBD1
TGTGCCAGCAGCTTAGGACTAGCGGTATACAATGAGCAGTTCTTC	CASSLGLAVYNEQFF	TRBV9	TRBJ2-1	NA	TRBD2
TGTGCCAGCAGCTTAGCTTTAGCGGGAGACAATGAGCAGTTCTTC	CASSLALAGDNEQFF	TRBV7-9	TRBJ2-1	NA	TRBD2
TGCAGCGTTGAGAATCTTCCTCAGAACAATGAGCAGTTCTTC	CSVENLPQNNEQFF	TRBV29-1	TRBJ2-1	NA	NA
TGTGCCAGCTCCAGAGGGGGTGCAGAGGCTTTCTTT	CASSRGGAEAFF	TRBV3-1/TRBV3-2	TRBJ1-1	NA	NA
TGTGCCAGCCTTCGGCTAGCGGGAGTAGAGACCCAGTACTTC	CASLRLAGVETQYF	TRBV2	TRBJ2-5	NA	TRBD2
TGTGCCAGTAGTGAACGGGGAGAGTATGGCTACACCTTC	CASSERGEYGYTF	TRBV19	TRBJ1-2	NA	NA
TGTGCCAGCAGTCTCGGCACAGATACGCAGTATTTT	CASSLGTDTQYF	TRBV12-3/TRBV12-4	TRBJ2-3	NA	NA
TGTGCCAGCTCATCCCAGAACACTGAAGCTTTCTTT	CASSSQNTEAFF	TRBV18	TRBJ1-1	NA	NA
TGTGCCAGCAGTCTAGGACAGGGAGGAGATACGCAGTATTTT	CASSLGQGGDTQYF	TRBV28	TRBJ2-3	once	TRBD1
TGTGCCAGCAGCCAGGGGGGGAACACTGAAGCTTTCTTT	CASSQGGNTEAFF	TRBV7-2	TRBJ1-1	few	TRBD1
TGTGCCAGCAGCGTAGGGACAGATGTCTACGAGCAGTACTTC	CASSVGTDVYEQYF	TRBV9	TRBJ2-7	NA	NA